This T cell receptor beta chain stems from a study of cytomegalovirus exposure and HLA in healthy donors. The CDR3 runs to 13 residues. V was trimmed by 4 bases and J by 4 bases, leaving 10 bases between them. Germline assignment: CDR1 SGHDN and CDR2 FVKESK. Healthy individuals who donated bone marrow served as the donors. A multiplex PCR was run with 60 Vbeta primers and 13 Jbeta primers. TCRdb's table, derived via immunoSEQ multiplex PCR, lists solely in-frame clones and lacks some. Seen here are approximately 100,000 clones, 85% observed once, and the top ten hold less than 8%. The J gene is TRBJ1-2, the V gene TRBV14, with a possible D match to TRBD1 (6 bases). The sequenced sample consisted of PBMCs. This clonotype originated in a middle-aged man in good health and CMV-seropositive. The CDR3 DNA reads TGTGCCAGCAGCCCCTTAGGGGGCTATGGCTACACCTTC. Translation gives CASSPLGGYGYTF.